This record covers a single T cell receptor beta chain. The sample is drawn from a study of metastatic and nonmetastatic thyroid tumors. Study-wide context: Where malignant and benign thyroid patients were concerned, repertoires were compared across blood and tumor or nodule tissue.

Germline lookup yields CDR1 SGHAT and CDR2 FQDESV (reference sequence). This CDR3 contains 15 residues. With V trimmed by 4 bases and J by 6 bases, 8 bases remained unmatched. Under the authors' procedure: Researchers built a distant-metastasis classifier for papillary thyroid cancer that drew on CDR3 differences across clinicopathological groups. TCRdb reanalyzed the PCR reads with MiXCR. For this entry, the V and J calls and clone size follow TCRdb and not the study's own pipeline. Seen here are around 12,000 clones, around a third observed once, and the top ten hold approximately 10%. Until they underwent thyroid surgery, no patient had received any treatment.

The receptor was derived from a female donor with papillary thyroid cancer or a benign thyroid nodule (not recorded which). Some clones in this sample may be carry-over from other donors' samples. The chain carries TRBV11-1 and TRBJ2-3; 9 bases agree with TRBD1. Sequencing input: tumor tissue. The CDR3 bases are TGTGCCAGCAGCTCCAGACAGGGGGTAGAGGATACGCAGTATTTT. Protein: CASSSRQGVEDTQYF. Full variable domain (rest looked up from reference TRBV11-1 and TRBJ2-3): EAEVAQSPRYKITEKSQAVAFWCDPISGHATLYWYRQILGQGPELLVQFQDESVVDDSQLPKDRFSAERLKGVDSTLKIQPAELGDSAMYLCASSSRQGVEDTQYFGPGTRLTVL.